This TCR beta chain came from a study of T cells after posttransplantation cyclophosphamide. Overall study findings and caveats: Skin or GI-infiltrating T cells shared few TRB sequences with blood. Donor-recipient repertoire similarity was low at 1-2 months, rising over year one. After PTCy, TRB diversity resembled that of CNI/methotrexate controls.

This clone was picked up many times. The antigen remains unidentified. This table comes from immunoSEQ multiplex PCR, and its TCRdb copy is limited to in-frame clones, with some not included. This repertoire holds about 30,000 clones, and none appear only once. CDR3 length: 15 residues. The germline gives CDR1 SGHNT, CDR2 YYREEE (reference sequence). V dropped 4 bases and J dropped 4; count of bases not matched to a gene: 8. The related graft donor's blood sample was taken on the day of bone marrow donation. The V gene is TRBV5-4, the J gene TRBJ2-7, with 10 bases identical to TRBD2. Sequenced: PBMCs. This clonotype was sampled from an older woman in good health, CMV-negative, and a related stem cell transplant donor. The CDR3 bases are TGTGCCAGCAGCCCTTATGCTAGCGGGAGTTACGAGCAGTACTTC. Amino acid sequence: CASSPYASGSYEQYF.